Following are 14 T cell receptor beta chains from one sample sequenced in a study of T cells after yellow fever vaccination. A single record per CDR3 protein comes from TCRdb applying MiXCR to the 5' RACE reads. The data show 500,000 to 550,000 distinct CDR3 sequences, with about a fifth seen just once and about 16% held by the top ten. Here the sequenced sample was PBMCs, taken approximately 20 days after the first yellow fever vaccination. The receptors stem from a man aged 18 to 30 who received the YFV17D yellow fever vaccine.

This rearrangement joins TRBV4-2 to TRBJ2-7; D perhaps matches TRBD2 (5 bases). There are 15 residues in the CDR3. In germline, CDR1 is LGHNA, CDR2 YNFKEQ. V gave up 2 bases and J gave up 3 bases, with 14 bases separating them. CDR3 sequence: CASSQITSADYEQYF. CDR3 coding DNA: TGTGCCAGCAGCCAAATTACCTCAGCGGACTACGAGCAGTACTTC.

This clonotype showed up many times. The chain uses TRBV20-1 and TRBJ2-7; a possible D gene is TRBD2 (5 bases). Between the trimmed V and J ends, which lost 6 bases and 1 base, there was a span of 13 bases. The length of the CDR3 is 13 residues. Germline V gives CDR1 DFQATT, CDR2 SNEGSKA (reference sequence). CDR3 DNA sequence: TGCAGTGCGGCAGCGGTCACTTCCTACGAGCAGTACTTC. Amino acids: CSAAAVTSYEQYF.

This clonotype appeared a few times. The CDR3, as DNA: TGTGCCACCAGTGACCCTGGGACTAGCGGGGGGATCACAGATACGCAGTATTTT. Translated: CATSDPGTSGGITDTQYF. The V and J genes are TRBV24-1 and TRBJ2-3, with 15 positions matching TRBD2. This CDR3 is 18 amino acids long. The J segment lost 2 bases and the V segment lost 4 bases, leaving 6 bases of the junction unmatched. The germline V gene has CDR1 KGHDR and CDR2 SFDVKD.

The chain carries TRBV30 and TRBJ1-2; D is ambiguous. Germline CDR1 and CDR2: GTSNPN and SVGIG (reference sequence). The CDR3 sequence is 15 residues long. V lost 0 bases to trimming and J lost 0 bases, with 11 bases between them. CDR3 coding DNA: TGTGCCTGGAGTGTAGGATACGGGACTAACTATGGCTACACCTTC. It yields the protein CAWSVGYGTNYGYTF.

This clonotype was detected a few times. The J gene is TRBJ2-1, the V gene TRBV4-3; D might be TRBD2 (5 bases). CDR3 length: 15 amino acids. Between the trimmed V and J ends, which lost 2 bases and 3 bases, there was a span of 11 bases. Per germline, CDR1 LGHNA and CDR2 YSLEER. The CDR3 region has the DNA TGCGCCAGCAGCCAATCTATAGAGGGCTACAATGAGCAGTTCTTC. The encoded protein is CASSQSIEGYNEQFF.

V and J are TRBV4-1 and TRBJ2-1, with D possibly TRBD2 on 7 matching bases. The CDR3 totals 16 residues. The ends were cut back, 0 bases at V and 4 bases at J, with 13 bases in the middle. CDR1 and CDR2 from the germline V gene are MGHRA and YSYEKL. This chain's CDR3 is CASSQDGGGGYNEQFF. The CDR3, as DNA: TGCGCCAGCAGCCAAGACGGAGGGGGGGGATACAATGAGCAGTTCTTC.

This clonotype was recorded a few times. The V call is TRBV18, the J call TRBJ2-7; no firm D call. V was trimmed by 6 bases and J by 5 bases, leaving 23 bases between them. CDR1 and CDR2 (germline): KGHSH, LQKENI. There are 16 residues in the CDR3. CDR3: CASSDNNGPSFHEQYF. Here the CDR3 DNA reads TGTGCCAGCTCCGATAACAATGGGCCCTCTTTCCACGAGCAGTACTTC. The full variable domain, its missing parts supplied by reference TRBV18 and TRBJ2-7, is NAGVMQNPRHLVRRRGQEARLRCSPMKGHSHVYWYRQLPEEGLKFMVYLQKENIIDESGMPKERFSAEFPKEGPSILRIQQVVRGDSAAYFCASSDNNGPSFHEQYFGPGTRLTVT.

This chain connects TRBV7-2 to TRBJ2-3; 13 bases are a match to TRBD2. V trimming: 2 bases; J trimming: 4 bases; junction bases outside the gene matches: 6. The CDR3 runs to 17 residues. Germline loops: CDR1 SGHTA, CDR2 FQGNSA. CDR3 DNA sequence: TGTGCCAGCAGCTTACCAACTAGCGGGGGGGCGTCAGATACGCAGTATTTT. Amino acids: CASSLPTSGGASDTQYF. Combining the CDR3 with reference TRBV7-2 and TRBJ2-3 gives the whole variable domain GAGVSQSPSNKVTEKGKDVELRCDPISGHTALYWYRQSLGQGLEFLIYFQGNSAPDKSGLPSDRFSAERTGGSVSTLTIQRTQQEDSAVYLCASSLPTSGGASDTQYFGPGTRLTVL.

The rearrangement uses TRBV20-1 and TRBJ1-2; D may be TRBD1 (5 bases). The germline V and J ends were trimmed by 6 bases and 6 bases, with 14 bases remaining between them. The CDR3 has 12 amino acids. The V gene's germline CDR1 is DFQATT and CDR2 SNEGSKA (reference sequence). The CDR3 protein is CSADHRGHGYTF. In DNA, the CDR3 is TGCAGTGCCGATCACCGGGGACATGGCTACACCTTC.

This clonotype was seen more than once but under ten times. V is TRBV20-1 and J is TRBJ2-7; D is uncertain. Trimming shortened V by 4 bases and J by 3 bases, and 13 bases separated the two germline ends. This CDR3 has 13 amino acids. Germline V gene data show CDR1 as DFQATT and CDR2 as SNEGSKA (reference sequence). This CDR3 reads CSAKVVHLYEQYF. CDR3 nucleotides: TGCAGTGCTAAAGTTGTACACCTCTACGAGCAGTACTTC.

The rearrangement uses TRBV2 and TRBJ2-3; D may be TRBD1 (5 bases). The V and J ends lost 6 bases and 6 bases respectively, with 7 bases between them. The CDR3 covers 11 residues. In germline, CDR1 is SNHLY, CDR2 FYNNEI. CDR3 sequence reads: CASRGVDTQYF. In DNA, the CDR3 is TGTGCCAGCAGAGGGGTCGATACGCAGTATTTT.

The chain employs TRBV5-4 and TRBJ2-7, with TRBD2 as a possible D gene (7 bases). The CDR3 is 14 residues long. Germline-derived CDR1 and CDR2 are SGHNT and YYREEE (reference sequence). V was trimmed by 3 bases and J by 5 bases, leaving 15 bases between them. In nucleotides, the CDR3 is TGTGCCAGCAGCTACCTGGGGGGGCTCAACGAGCAGTACTTC. This translates into CASSYLGGLNEQYF.

V is TRBV12-3 or TRBV12-4 and J is TRBJ1-2; 8 positions match TRBD1. V shed 3 bases, J shed 3 bases, and the junction held 6 bases outside the gene matches. The CDR3 covers 15 residues. CDR3 loop: CASSFGDRPYYGYTF. The CDR3 bases are TGTGCCAGCAGTTTCGGGGACAGGCCCTACTATGGCTACACCTTC.

This clonotype was observed many times. The chain carries TRBV7-2 and TRBJ1-2, with a possible D match to TRBD1 (6 bases). This CDR3 is 14 amino acids long. With 5 bases removed from V and 0 bases from J, the gap between germline ends came to 10 bases. Germline CDR1 is SGHTA and CDR2 is FQGNSA. CDR3 sequence reads: CASSRDTANYGYTF. CDR3 bases: TGTGCCAGCAGCCGGGACACTGCTAACTATGGCTACACCTTC.